The rows below give T cell receptor beta chains drawn from one sample of a study of blood T cell repertoires in COVID-19. Using immunoSEQ multiplex PCR, the repertoire was profiled, and TCRdb retains in-frame clones only, with some absent. Here the sample spans about 120,000 clones, roughly 84% being singletons. The sequencing input was peripheral blood. The receptors here all came from a man between 40 and 49 years old with acute or convalescent COVID-19. CDR3s include the opening cysteine and the closing phenylalanine or tryptophan. Each record gives: clone size, V gene, J gene, D gene, CDR3 protein, CDR3 DNA. D genes are given only for firm matches. Only part of the rows carry a size: once, few, many, or a class if the clone is expanded.

.	TRBV5-4	TRBJ2-2	TRBD1	CASSSGQGTTGELFF	TGTGCCAGCAGCTCCGGACAGGGGACCACCGGGGAGCTGTTTTTT
.	TRBV7-6	TRBJ2-3	.	CASSLSADYTDTQYF	TGTGCCAGCAGCTTATCCGCCGACTACACAGATACGCAGTATTTT
few	TRBV11-3	TRBJ2-1	.	CASSREQYNEQFF	TGTGCCAGCAGCCGGGAGCAATACAATGAGCAGTTCTTC
.	TRBV2	TRBJ2-1	.	CASSDGSRSYNEQFF	TGTGCCAGCAGTGATGGGAGCCGCTCCTACAATGAGCAGTTCTTC
.	TRBV10-1	TRBJ2-1	TRBD2	CANRGTSGNPSSYNEQFF	TGCGCTAACCGGGGGACTAGCGGGAACCCCAGCTCCTACAATGAGCAGTTCTTC
.	TRBV3-1/TRBV3-2	TRBJ2-1	TRBD2	CASSKTSGARSEQFF	TGTGCCAGCAGCAAGACTAGCGGGGCTAGGTCTGAGCAGTTCTTC
.	TRBV6-2/TRBV6-3	TRBJ2-7	TRBD1	CASSRGHWYEQYF	TGTGCCAGCAGTAGGGGGCATTGGTACGAGCAGTACTTC
.	TRBV5-5	TRBJ1-5	.	CASSLLSQPQHF	TGTGCCAGCAGCTTGCTCAGTCAGCCCCAGCATTTT
.	TRBV7-9	TRBJ1-4	TRBD1	CASSLTGGVEKLFF	TGTGCCAGCAGCTTAACAGGGGGCGTTGAAAAACTGTTTTTT
few	TRBV7-8	TRBJ2-1	.	CASSFHSNEQFF	TGTGCCAGCAGCTTTCACTCCAATGAGCAGTTCTTC
.	TRBV6-5	TRBJ2-7	.	CASSYRYEQYF	TGTGCCAGCAGTTACCGCTACGAGCAGTACTTC
.	TRBV28	TRBJ2-7	TRBD2	CASSTSGDSYEQYF	TGTGCCAGCAGTACAAGCGGGGACTCCTACGAGCAGTACTTC
.	TRBV6-2/TRBV6-3	TRBJ1-1	.	CASSYEQGVEAFF	TGTGCCAGCAGTTATGAGCAAGGAGTCGAAGCTTTCTTT
.	TRBV18	TRBJ2-3	TRBD1	CASSPRDRETRGTDTQYF	TGTGCCAGCTCACCCCGGGACAGGGAGACGAGAGGCACAGATACGCAGTATTTT
.	TRBV7-2	TRBJ2-1	TRBD1	CASSLAFGTVPKRSSYNEQFF	TGTGCCAGCAGCTTAGCGTTCGGGACAGTACCCAAACGGAGCTCCTACAATGAGCAGTTCTTC
.	TRBV11-2	TRBJ2-2	.	CASSLVSGNTGELFF	TGTGCCAGCAGCTTAGTCTCCGGGAACACCGGGGAGCTGTTTTTT
.	TRBV7-9	TRBJ2-5	.	CASSLGGRVGEETQYF	TGTGCCAGCAGCTTAGGGGGCAGGGTTGGCGAAGAGACCCAGTACTTC
.	TRBV24-1	TRBJ2-2	.	CATSDPPGNTGELFF	TGTGCCACCAGTGATCCCCCGGGGAACACCGGGGAGCTGTTTTTT
.	TRBV10-3	TRBJ1-1	.	CASSQEPNTEAFF	TGTGCCAGTTCACAGGAGCCGAACACTGAAGCTTTCTTT
.	TRBV18	TRBJ1-2	TRBD1	CASSSGQGEGYTF	TGTGCCAGCTCAAGCGGACAGGGAGAGGGCTACACCTTC
.	TRBV28	TRBJ2-2	TRBD1	CASSSLTGQGRSVGELFF	TGTGCCAGCAGTTCCCTAACTGGACAGGGTCGGAGTGTCGGGGAGCTGTTTTTT
.	TRBV5-1	TRBJ2-1	TRBD1	CASRSGTGGYNEQFF	TGCGCCAGCAGGTCCGGGACAGGGGGCTACAATGAGCAGTTCTTC
.	TRBV6-2/TRBV6-3	TRBJ2-1	TRBD2	CASSPAGGVRVEQFF	TGTGCCAGCAGCCCAGCGGGGGGGGTTCGGGTTGAGCAGTTCTTC
.	TRBV27	TRBJ2-7	.	CASSPIAVGEQYF	TGTGCCAGCAGTCCAATAGCGGTAGGCGAGCAGTACTTC
.	TRBV11-2	TRBJ1-2	.	CASSSRQGFGYTF	TGTGCCAGCAGCAGCCGCCAGGGGTTTGGCTACACCTTC
.	TRBV5-5	TRBJ2-5	.	CASSLAGGFRETQYF	TGTGCCAGCAGCCTGGCGGGTGGTTTCCGGGAGACCCAGTACTTC
.	TRBV6-5	TRBJ1-4	TRBD1	CASRPSGTDNEKLFF	TGTGCCAGCAGGCCCTCCGGGACAGACAATGAAAAACTGTTTTTT
.	TRBV4-2	TRBJ2-1	TRBD2	CASSQTSGGYNEQFF	TGTGCCAGCAGCCAAACTAGCGGGGGCTACAATGAGCAGTTCTTC
.	TRBV19	TRBJ1-4	.	CASTSGPGRGKLFF	TGTGCCAGTACCTCCGGTCCGGGACGGGGGAAACTGTTTTTT